This TCR beta chain was found in a study of T cell changes during pregnancy in multiple sclerosis. Generated by immunoSEQ multiplex PCR, the TCRdb table keeps only in-frame clones and is missing some. Of about 94,000 clones in the sample, around 94% were seen once. Trimming removed 0 bases at V and 5 bases at J, with 11 bases between. The CDR3 runs 14 residues. CDR1 SGHNT and CDR2 YYREEE come from the germline V gene (reference sequence). The gene calls are TRBV5-4 and TRBJ2-5, with D possibly being TRBD2 (5 bases). This sequence was found in a female donor with multiple sclerosis, enrolled in a pregnancy study. The sample in question was peripheral blood, obtained in the third trimester of pregnancy. The CDR3 DNA sequence: TGTGCCAGCAGCTTGGGGGGAGTCGGGGAGACCCAGTACTTC. This encodes CASSLGGVGETQYF.